A selection of T cell receptor beta chains follows, all from one sample in a study of blood T cell repertoires in COVID-19. TCRdb keeps only in-frame clones here, not all; method: immunoSEQ multiplex PCR. The sample contains around 290,000 clones, around 90% of which appear only once. Sequenced material: PBMCs or T cells enriched from blood (not recorded which). Receptor source: a woman aged 40 to 55 who had recovered from COVID-19. The conserved cysteine and the conserved F or W are not part of the CDR3 here.

v_gene: TRBV7-9
j_gene: TRBJ2-1
CDR3aa: ASTLGTGNANEQF

v_gene: TRBV7-2
j_gene: TRBJ2-1
CDR3aa: ASSLRVIRPSGRSHEQF

v_gene: TRBV5-6
j_gene: TRBJ2-1
CDR3aa: ASSLTYGGSSYNEQF

v_gene: TRBV6-5
j_gene: TRBJ2-2
CDR3aa: ASSREGAGELF

v_gene: TRBV3-1/TRBV3-2
j_gene: TRBJ1-3
CDR3aa: ASSQVRGSGNTIY

v_gene: TRBV2
j_gene: TRBJ1-2
CDR3aa: ASSSDRVSYGYT

v_gene: TRBV2
j_gene: TRBJ2-7
CDR3aa: ASRDRGSGEQY

v_gene: TRBV5-6
j_gene: TRBJ2-1
CDR3aa: ASSLGGLNLLNEQF

v_gene: TRBV5-1
j_gene: TRBJ2-1
CDR3aa: ASSLGGGSPTGNEQF

v_gene: TRBV21-1
j_gene: TRBJ2-3
CDR3aa: ASSKEGQVTTSGGTPIDTDTQY

v_gene: TRBV5-6
j_gene: TRBJ2-3
CDR3aa: ASSSSGASTDTQY

v_gene: TRBV19
j_gene: TRBJ1-5
CDR3aa: ASHPGRGYSNQPQH

v_gene: TRBV9
j_gene: TRBJ2-7
CDR3aa: ASSVGRVSYEQY

v_gene: TRBV7-2
j_gene: TRBJ1-4
CDR3aa: ASSAPGIPTNEKLF

v_gene: TRBV12-3/TRBV12-4
j_gene: TRBJ2-2
CDR3aa: ASRQNTGELF

v_gene: TRBV19
j_gene: TRBJ1-1
CDR3aa: ASKTGGENTEAF

v_gene: TRBV4-3
j_gene: TRBJ1-6
CDR3aa: ASSFQGPYNSPLH

v_gene: TRBV7-3
j_gene: TRBJ2-6
CDR3aa: ASSPRGGYGANVLT

v_gene: TRBV10-1
j_gene: TRBJ2-5
CDR3aa: ASSEGQGPETQY

v_gene: TRBV18
j_gene: TRBJ1-4
CDR3aa: ASSPVTGTDNEKLF

v_gene: TRBV24-1
j_gene: TRBJ2-7
CDR3aa: ATSDFSASSTGHYEQY

v_gene: TRBV6-5
j_gene: TRBJ1-2
CDR3aa: ASRSYVRDGYT

v_gene: TRBV18
j_gene: TRBJ1-2
CDR3aa: ASSPQFRGSGYT

v_gene: TRBV3-1/TRBV3-2
j_gene: TRBJ2-3
CDR3aa: ASSQEGREDTQY

v_gene: TRBV7-3
j_gene: TRBJ2-1
CDR3aa: ASSPEGGLAGGHGNEQF

v_gene: TRBV11-1
j_gene: TRBJ1-1
CDR3aa: ASSLAGENTEAF